The T cell receptor beta chain described here comes from a study of Tregs in tolerant kidney transplant recipients. The assay was immunoSEQ multiplex PCR, and TCRdb's table has in-frame clones only and misses some. The sample has about 72,000 clones, around 90% seen once; the top ten hold 9.5% to 13%. Germline CDR1 reads SGHVS; CDR2 reads FQNEAQ. CDR3 length: 16 residues. Trimming at V came to 4 bases and at J to 2 bases, leaving 5 bases not matched to a gene. The sample here was CD8+ T cells from blood, taken before the transplant. The chain carries TRBV7-8 and TRBJ2-3; 11 nucleotides line up with TRBD2. This sequence originates from a human donor who received a combined kidney and bone marrow transplant. CDR3 amino acids: CASSSRLAGITDTQYF. The CDR3 DNA sequence: TGTGCCAGCAGCTCCAGACTAGCGGGGATCACAGATACGCAGTATTTT.